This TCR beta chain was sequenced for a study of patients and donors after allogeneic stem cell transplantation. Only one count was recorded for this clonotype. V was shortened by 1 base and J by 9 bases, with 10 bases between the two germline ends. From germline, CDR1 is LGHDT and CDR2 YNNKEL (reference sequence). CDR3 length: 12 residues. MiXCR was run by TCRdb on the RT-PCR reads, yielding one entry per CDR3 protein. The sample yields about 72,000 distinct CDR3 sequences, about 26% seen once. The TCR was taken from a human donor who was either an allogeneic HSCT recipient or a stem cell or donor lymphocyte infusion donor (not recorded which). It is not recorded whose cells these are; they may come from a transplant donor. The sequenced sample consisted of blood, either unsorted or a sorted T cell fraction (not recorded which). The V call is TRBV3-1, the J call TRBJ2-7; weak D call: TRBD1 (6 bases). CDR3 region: CASSQGQGMQYF. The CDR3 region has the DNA TGTGCCAGCAGCCAAGGGCAGGGGATGCAGTACTTC.